The sequence of this TCR beta chain was determined in a study of shared clonotypes between healthy human individuals. A word on this clone: Its antigen is not known.

The germline V gene has CDR1 SGHRS and CDR2 YFSETQ. The trim removed 1 base at V and 6 bases at J, leaving 12 bases unmatched. The CDR3 runs to 18 residues. Some clones are missing from TCRdb's copy, which holds only in-frame ones; the method was immunoSEQ multiplex PCR. This repertoire shows approximately 2.5 million clones, approximately 93% found once; its top ten account for about 0.38%. Study-level results: A reduction in generation probabilities was seen for non-shared clonotypes relative to those shared by all four donors.

The chain is built from TRBV5-1 and TRBJ2-2; 10 bases line up with TRBD2. The specimen sequenced was naive CD4+ T cells from PBMCs. Subset defined: CD45RA+ positively selected. The clonotype comes from a man aged 18 to 29 in good health. Some clones in this sample may be carry-over from other donors' samples. CDR3 residues: CASSLTREAGGSAGELFF. DNA for the CDR3: TGCGCCAGCAGCTTGACACGGGAAGCGGGAGGGAGCGCCGGGGAGCTGTTTTTT.